This T cell receptor (beta chain) was found in a study of identical twins. Unique molecular identifiers were present on the cDNA, and a universal primer site came from template switching. TCRdb redid the calling of the 5' RACE reads with MiXCR, one entry per CDR3 protein. The data show about 690,000 distinct CDR3 sequences, roughly 6.2% seen once. Turning to this clonotype: Its specificity is unknown.

V gave up 4 bases and J gave up 6 bases; unmatched junction bases: 9. The CDR3 totals 16 residues. Per the germline V gene, CDR1 is SGHDT and CDR2 is YYEEEE. The study's findings and limits: Reduced insertions were recorded for abundant cord blood beta clonotypes, with no such pattern in memory repertoires. It was cross-sectional statistical analysis, not following the same donors, that the conclusions relied on.

The specimen was naive T cells sorted from blood. The chain uses TRBV5-6 and TRBJ2-3; TRBD2 aligns across 12 bases. The receptor's source is a man aged 18 to 30 in good health. CDR3 in amino acids: CASSPGLAGMRDTQYF. CDR3 DNA sequence: TGTGCCAGCAGCCCGGGACTAGCGGGTATGAGGGATACGCAGTATTTT.